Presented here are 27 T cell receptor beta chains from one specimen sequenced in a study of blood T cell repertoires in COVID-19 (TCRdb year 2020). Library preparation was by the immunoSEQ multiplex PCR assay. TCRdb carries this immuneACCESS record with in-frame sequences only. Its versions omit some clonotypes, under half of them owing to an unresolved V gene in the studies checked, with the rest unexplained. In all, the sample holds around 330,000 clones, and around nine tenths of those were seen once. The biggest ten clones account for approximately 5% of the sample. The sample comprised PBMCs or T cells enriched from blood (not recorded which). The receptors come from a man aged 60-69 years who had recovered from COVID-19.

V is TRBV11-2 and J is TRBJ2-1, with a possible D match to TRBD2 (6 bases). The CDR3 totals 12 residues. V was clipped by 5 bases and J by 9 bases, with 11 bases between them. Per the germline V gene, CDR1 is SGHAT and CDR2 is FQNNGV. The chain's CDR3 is CASSPGSSEQFF. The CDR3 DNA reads TGTGCCAGCAGCCCCGGGAGCAGTGAGCAGTTCTTC.

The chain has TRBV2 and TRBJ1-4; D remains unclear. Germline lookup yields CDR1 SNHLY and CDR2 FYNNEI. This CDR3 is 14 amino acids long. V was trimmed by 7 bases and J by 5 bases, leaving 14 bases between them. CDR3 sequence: CASIEPRLNEKLFF. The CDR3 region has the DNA TGTGCCAGCATTGAGCCCCGGTTAAATGAAAAACTGTTTTTT.

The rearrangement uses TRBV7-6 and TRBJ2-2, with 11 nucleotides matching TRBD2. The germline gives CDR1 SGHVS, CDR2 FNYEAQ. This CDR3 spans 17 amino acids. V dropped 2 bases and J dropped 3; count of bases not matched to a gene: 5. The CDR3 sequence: CASSLTSGSDYTGELFF. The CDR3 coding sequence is TGTGCCAGCAGCTTAACTAGCGGGAGCGATTACACCGGGGAGCTGTTTTTT.

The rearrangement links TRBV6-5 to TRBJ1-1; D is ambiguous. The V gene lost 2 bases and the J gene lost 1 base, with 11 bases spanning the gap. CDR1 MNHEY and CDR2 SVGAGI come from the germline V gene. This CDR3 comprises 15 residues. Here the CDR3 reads CASSYDTRRNTEAFF. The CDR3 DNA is TGTGCCAGCAGTTACGATACACGGAGGAACACTGAAGCTTTCTTT.

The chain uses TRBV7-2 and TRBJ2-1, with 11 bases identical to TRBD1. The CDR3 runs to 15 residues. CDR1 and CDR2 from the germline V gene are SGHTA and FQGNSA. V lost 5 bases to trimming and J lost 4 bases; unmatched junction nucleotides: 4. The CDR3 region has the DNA TGTGCCAGCAGCCGGGACAGGGGGACTTACAATGAGCAGTTCTTC. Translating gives CASSRDRGTYNEQFF.

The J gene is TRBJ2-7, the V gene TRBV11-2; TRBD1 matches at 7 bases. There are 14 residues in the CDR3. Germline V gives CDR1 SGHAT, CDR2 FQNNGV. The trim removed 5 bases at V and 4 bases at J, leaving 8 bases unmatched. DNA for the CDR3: TGTGCCAGCAGCGCCACTCAGGGGGTTTACGAGCAGTACTTC. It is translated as CASSATQGVYEQYF.

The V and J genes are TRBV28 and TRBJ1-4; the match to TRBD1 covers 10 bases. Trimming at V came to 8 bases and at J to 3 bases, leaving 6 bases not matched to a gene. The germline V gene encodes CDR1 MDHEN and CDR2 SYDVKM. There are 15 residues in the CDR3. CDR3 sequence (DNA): TGTGCCAGCCGGGACAGGGGCAAGGCTAATGAAAAACTGTTTTTT. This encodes CASRDRGKANEKLFF.

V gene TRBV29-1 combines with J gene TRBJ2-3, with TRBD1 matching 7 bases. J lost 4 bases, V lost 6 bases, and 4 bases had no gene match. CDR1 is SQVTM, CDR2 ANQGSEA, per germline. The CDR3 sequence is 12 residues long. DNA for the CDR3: TGCAGCGTGACGACAGGGTCAGATACGCAGTATTTT. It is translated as CSVTTGSDTQYF.

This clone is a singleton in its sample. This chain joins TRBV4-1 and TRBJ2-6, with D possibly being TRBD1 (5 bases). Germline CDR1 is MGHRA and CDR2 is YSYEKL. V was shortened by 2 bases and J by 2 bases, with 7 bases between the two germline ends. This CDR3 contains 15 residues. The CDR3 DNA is TGCGCCAGCAGCCAACAGACAGCTGGGGCCAACGTCCTGACTTTC. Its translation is CASSQQTAGANVLTF.

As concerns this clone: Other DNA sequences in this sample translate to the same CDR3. CDR3 in DNA: TGCGCCAGCAGCTTTGGACAGCAAGAGACCCAGTACTTC. Translating gives CASSFGQQETQYF. The chain has TRBV5-1 and TRBJ2-5, with a possible D match to TRBD1 (6 bases). The CDR3 spans 13 residues. Trimming cost V 2 bases and J 2 bases, with 7 bases left between them. Looked up from germline, CDR1 is SGHRS and CDR2 is YFSETQ.

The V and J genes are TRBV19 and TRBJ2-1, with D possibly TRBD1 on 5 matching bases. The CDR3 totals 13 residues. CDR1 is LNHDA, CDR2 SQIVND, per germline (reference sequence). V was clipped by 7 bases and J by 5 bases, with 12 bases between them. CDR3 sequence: CASNEDINNEQFF. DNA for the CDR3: TGTGCCAGTAATGAGGACATAAACAATGAGCAGTTCTTC.

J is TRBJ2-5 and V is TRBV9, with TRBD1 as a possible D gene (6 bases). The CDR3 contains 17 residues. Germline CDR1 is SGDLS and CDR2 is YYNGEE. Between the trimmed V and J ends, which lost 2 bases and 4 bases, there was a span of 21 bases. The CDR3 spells CASSVTSSQGSGETQYF. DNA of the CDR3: TGTGCCAGCAGCGTCACCTCTAGCCAGGGGAGTGGAGAGACCCAGTACTTC.

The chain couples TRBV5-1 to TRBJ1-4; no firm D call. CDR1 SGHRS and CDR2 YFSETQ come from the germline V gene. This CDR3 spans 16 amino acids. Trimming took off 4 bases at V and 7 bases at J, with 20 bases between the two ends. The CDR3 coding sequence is TGCGCCAGCAGCCCAGAGGGCAGATCCGGATTTGAAAAACTGTTTTTT. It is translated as CASSPEGRSGFEKLFF.

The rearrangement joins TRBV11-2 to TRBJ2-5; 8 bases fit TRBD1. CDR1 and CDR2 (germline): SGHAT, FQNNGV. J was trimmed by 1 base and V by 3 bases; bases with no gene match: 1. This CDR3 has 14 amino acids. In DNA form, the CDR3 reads TGTGCCAGCAGCTTGGGACAGGTCCAAGAGACCCAGTACTTC. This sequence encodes CASSLGQVQETQYF.

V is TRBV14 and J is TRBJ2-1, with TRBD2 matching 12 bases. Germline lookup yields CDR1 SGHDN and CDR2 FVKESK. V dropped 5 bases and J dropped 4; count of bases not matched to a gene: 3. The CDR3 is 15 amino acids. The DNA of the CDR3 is TGTGCCAGCAGCGACGGACTAGCGGGATACAATGAGCAGTTCTTC. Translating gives CASSDGLAGYNEQFF.

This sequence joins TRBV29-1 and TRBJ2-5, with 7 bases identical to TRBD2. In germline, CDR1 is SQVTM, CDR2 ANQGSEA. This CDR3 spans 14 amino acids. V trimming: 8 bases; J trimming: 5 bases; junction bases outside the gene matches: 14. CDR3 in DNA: TGCAGCACCAACCCCGGCGGGAGCGTCGAGACCCAGTACTTC. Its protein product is CSTNPGGSVETQYF.

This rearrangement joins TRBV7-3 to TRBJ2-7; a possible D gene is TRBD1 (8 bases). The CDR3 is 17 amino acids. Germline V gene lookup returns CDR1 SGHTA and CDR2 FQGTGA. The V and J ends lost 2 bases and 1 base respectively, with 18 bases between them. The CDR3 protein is CASSLWSGTGKSYEQYF. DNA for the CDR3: TGTGCCAGCAGCTTATGGAGCGGGACAGGAAAATCCTACGAGCAGTACTTC.

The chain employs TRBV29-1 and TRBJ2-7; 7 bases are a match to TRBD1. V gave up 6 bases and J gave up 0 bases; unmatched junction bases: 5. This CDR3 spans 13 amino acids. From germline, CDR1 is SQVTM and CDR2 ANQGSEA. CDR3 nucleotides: TGCAGCGTACAGGGGACGCCCTCCTACGAGCAGTACTTC. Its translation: CSVQGTPSYEQYF.

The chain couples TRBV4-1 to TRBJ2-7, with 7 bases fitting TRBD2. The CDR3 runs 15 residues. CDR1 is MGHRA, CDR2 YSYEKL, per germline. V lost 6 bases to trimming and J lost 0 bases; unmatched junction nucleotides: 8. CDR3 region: CASSRFGTTSYEQYF. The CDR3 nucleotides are TGCGCCAGCAGTCGTTTCGGGACTACCTCCTACGAGCAGTACTTC.

The CDR3 bases are TGTGCCAGCAGCACGTGGGACTACTCCTACGAGCAGTACTTC. Translated, it gives CASSTWDYSYEQYF. The chain has TRBV7-9 and TRBJ2-7; TRBD2 aligns across 7 bases. Germline V gives CDR1 SEHNR, CDR2 FQNEAQ (reference sequence). V gave up 5 bases and J gave up 0 bases; unmatched junction bases: 4. The CDR3 is 14 amino acids.

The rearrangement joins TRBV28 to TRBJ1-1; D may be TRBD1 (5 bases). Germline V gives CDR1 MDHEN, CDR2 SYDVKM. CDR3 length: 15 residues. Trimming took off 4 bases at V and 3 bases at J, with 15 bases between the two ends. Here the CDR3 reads CASSSHRVGHTEAFF. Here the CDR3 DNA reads TGTGCCAGCAGTTCCCATCGGGTGGGGCACACTGAAGCTTTCTTT.

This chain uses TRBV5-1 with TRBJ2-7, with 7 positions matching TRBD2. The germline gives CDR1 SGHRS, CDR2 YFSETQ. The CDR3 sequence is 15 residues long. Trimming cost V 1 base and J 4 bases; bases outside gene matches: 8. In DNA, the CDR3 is TGCGCCAGCAGCTTGTCCCCCGGGGGGAGGTACGAGCAGTACTTC. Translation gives CASSLSPGGRYEQYF.

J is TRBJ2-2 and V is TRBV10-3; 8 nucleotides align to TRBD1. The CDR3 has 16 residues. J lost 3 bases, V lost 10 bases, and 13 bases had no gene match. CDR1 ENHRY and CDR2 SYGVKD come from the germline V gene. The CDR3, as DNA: TGTGCCACCCTGCCGTCTGGACAGGGTTACACCGGGGAGCTGTTTTTT. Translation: CATLPSGQGYTGELFF.

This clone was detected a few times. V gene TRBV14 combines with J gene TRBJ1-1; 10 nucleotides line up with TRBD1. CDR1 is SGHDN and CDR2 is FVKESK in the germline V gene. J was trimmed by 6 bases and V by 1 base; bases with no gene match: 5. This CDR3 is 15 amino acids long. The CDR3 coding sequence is TGTGCCAGCAGCCAAGTCCGGGACAGGGGCTCTGAAGCTTTCTTT. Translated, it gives CASSQVRDRGSEAFF.

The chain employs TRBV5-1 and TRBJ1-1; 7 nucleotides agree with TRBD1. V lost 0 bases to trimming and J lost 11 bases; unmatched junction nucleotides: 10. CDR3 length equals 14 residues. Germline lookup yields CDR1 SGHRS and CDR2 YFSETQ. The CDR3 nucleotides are TGCGCCAGCAGCTTGGACCCAGGGGGTAGCGGTGCTTTCTTT. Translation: CASSLDPGGSGAFF.

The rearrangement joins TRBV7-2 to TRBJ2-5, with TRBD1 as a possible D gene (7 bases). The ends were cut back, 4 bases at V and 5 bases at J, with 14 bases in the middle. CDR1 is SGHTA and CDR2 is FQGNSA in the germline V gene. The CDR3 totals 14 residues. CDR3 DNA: TGTGCCAGCAGCTCCAGGGGGGACGGGGAGACCCAGTACTTC. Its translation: CASSSRGDGETQYF.

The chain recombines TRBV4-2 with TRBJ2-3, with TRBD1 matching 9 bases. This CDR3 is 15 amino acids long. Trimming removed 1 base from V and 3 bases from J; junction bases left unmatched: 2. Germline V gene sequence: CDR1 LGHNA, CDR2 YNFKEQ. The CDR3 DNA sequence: TGTGCCAGCAGCCAAGGGGACAGGGAGACAGATACGCAGTATTTT. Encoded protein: CASSQGDRETDTQYF.